The subject of this entry is one TCR beta chain. This clonotype was seen at least ten times. The antigen it recognizes is unknown. Base qualities are not provided; no much larger clone lies one nucleotide away. Graves' hyperthyroidism was defined as stable when no progression to ophthalmopathy occurred over 18 months of follow-up. Hyperthyroidism patients were newly diagnosed, with disease duration under 2 months, and aged 18 to 65 years. Exclusion was applied to patients with uncontrolled infections, other autoimmune diseases, pregnancy or lactation. Clinical symptoms, serum thyroxine and TRAb, thyroid ultrasound, and orbital computed tomography formed the basis for the diagnoses. PBMCs were separated from roughly 10 ml of fresh peripheral blood using Ficoll-Paque density gradient centrifugation. Trizol reagent was used to extract total RNA, and RNA quality was then checked on an Agilent 2100 Bioanalyzer.

The record originates from a study of T cells in Graves' hyperthyroidism and ophthalmopathy (dated by TCRdb to between 2018 and 2021). Regarding the research as a whole: Peripheral blood samples were taken at initial diagnosis, before any treatment was given. To identify distinguishing TCR V-J signatures, a discovery cohort of 90 to 100 patients was used, comprising 43 with Graves' ophthalmopathy and about 59 with stable Graves' hyperthyroidism. Prospective prediction of ophthalmopathy was tested in an independent validation cohort consisting of about 20 hyperthyroidism patients and about 17 patients who later progressed to ophthalmopathy. The 95 to 100 discovery patients were randomly divided into training and test sets at a 7:3 ratio. The study also compared thyroid tissue and blood T-cell repertoires from about six Graves' hyperthyroidism patients. After sampling, hyperthyroidism patients received methimazole starting at 30 mg daily, and ophthalmopathy patients received high-dose intravenous methylprednisolone. The paper describes TCR Vbeta CDR3 sequencing of more than 120 peripheral blood samples, made up of about 41 ophthalmopathy patients, roughly 75 hyperthyroidism patients and approximately 17 progressor patients. Beyond this particular receptor, the publication reports: In validation, progression to ophthalmopathy was predicted by the model with almost 71% sensitivity and nearly 75% specificity, a median of about 6.4 months before onset. Ophthalmopathy was separated from stable hyperthyroidism by a 13 V-J signature model, with about 88% sensitivity and about 81% specificity obtained in cross-validation and 80%/75% obtained in testing. Most expanded thyroid clonotypes (frequency above 0.001) were also found in blood, which suggests that blood repertoires may mirror thyroid immune responses. No statistical method was used to fix the sample size in advance, and group allocation was not hidden from the investigators.

The TCR beta CDR3 regions were amplified from RNA transcripts. The TCR CDR3 was subjected to a first round of RT-PCR using the HTBI primer set and the Qiagen OneStep RT-PCR kit. Libraries were constructed in a second round of multiplex PCR, after which size selection and purification were performed. Paired-end sequencing of the libraries was performed with 100 bp reads on an Illumina HiSeq2000. The published analysis was carried out like this. SOAPnuke was used to process the raw data, throwing out any read that contained adapters or uncalled bases, had a mean Phred below 15, or lacked an exact constant-primer or identifier match. COPE v1.2.5 was used to merge high-quality paired reads, and clonotypes were defined as unique nucleotide sequences. MiTCR v1.1 was used to align clonotypes to the IMGT TRBV, TRBD and TRBJ reference segments. The analysis included only V-J combinations with a frequency above 0.0001, which together covered roughly 99% of the repertoires. The TCS score was defined as the ratio of F50 (clonal expansion) to E x V (chaos), calculated using BLOSUM62-based TCRdist between CDR3 peptides within each V-J. Welch's t-statistics and random forest reduced roughly 530 V-J features to fewer than 15, which were used in a naive Bayes classifier (R e1071). The similarity between thyroid and blood repertoires was quantified using the Morisita-Horn index. Using fastp trimming at Q25 and MiXCR clonotype assembly, TCRdb reanalyzed the public sequencing data and kept in-frame beta chains. Entries that share a CDR3 protein sequence are merged under the most common genes and DNA. For this entry, the V and J calls and clone size follow TCRdb and not the study's own pipeline. The sample profile shows just under 750,000 distinct CDR3 sequences; 35% of them were found once. About a third of the sample goes to the ten largest clones.

According to the germline V gene, CDR1 reads MNHEY and CDR2 reads SVGAGI. Including the terminal cysteine and phenylalanine, the CDR3 comprises 14 residues. This entry keeps only the CDR3 DNA: 42 bases, framed from base 1. V gives up 0 bases and J gives up 8 bases, and the segment between their germline ends measures 8 bases. Sequencing was carried out using blood. This TCR derives from a woman in her forties with Graves' hyperthyroidism. This chain is built from TRBV6-5 and TRBJ1-6; no D segment can be confidently identified. The bases read TGTGCCAGCAGTTACTCTGTACGGGATTCACCCCTCCACTTT. Translated, it gives CASSYSVRDSPLHF.